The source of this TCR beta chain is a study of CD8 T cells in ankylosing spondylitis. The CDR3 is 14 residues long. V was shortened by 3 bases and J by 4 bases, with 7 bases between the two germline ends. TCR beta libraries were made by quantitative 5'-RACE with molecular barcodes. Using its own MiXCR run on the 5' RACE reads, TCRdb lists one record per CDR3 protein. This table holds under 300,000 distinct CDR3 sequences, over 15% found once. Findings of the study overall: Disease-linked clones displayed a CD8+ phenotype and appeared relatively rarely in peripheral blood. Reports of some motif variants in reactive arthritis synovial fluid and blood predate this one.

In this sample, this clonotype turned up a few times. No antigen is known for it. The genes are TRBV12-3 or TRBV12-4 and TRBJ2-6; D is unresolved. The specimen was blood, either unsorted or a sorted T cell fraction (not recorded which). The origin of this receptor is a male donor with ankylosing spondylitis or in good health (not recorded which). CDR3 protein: CASSFYAGANVLTF. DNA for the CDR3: TGTGCCAGCAGTTTTTACGCCGGGGCCAACGTCCTGACTTTC.